The 10 T cell receptor beta chains below come from one sample, sequenced in a study of T cells after yellow fever vaccination. Each CDR3 protein is one row after TCRdb ran MiXCR on the 5' RACE reads. The table shows around 350,000 distinct CDR3 sequences, with around 6.5% occurring only once. The material was PBMCs, obtained 5 days after the yellow fever booster vaccination. Every receptor here comes from a man aged 25-45 years who received the YFV17D yellow fever vaccine.

This sequence joins TRBV5-5 and TRBJ2-1, with D perhaps TRBD2 (6 bases). The germline V gene encodes CDR1 SGHKS and CDR2 YYEKEE (reference sequence). V was shortened by 0 bases and J by 6 bases, with 10 bases between the two germline ends. The CDR3 consists of 14 residues. CDR3 region: CASSLAAGLNEQFF. The CDR3 DNA reads TGTGCCAGCAGCTTGGCCGCGGGGCTCAATGAGCAGTTCTTC. Using reference TRBV5-5 and TRBJ2-1 for the parts outside the CDR3, the full variable domain is DAGVTQSPTHLIKTRGQQVTLRCSPISGHKSVSWYQQVLGQGPQFIFQYYEKEERGRGNFPDRFSARQFPNYSSELNVNALLLGDSALYLCASSLAAGLNEQFFGPGTRLTVL.

This clonotype has at least ten counts. The chain recombines TRBV18 with TRBJ2-7, with a weak D call TRBD2 (6 bases). This CDR3 is built from 13 residues. CDR1 is KGHSH, CDR2 LQKENI, per germline. V was trimmed by 0 bases and J by 12 bases, leaving 15 bases between them. The CDR3: CASSPPAGSIPYF. CDR3 DNA: TGTGCCAGCTCACCACCTGCGGGGAGTATTCCGTACTTC.

This clonotype has at least ten counts. The gene calls are TRBV24-1 and TRBJ2-1; 7 bases are shared with TRBD2. This CDR3 region has 15 residues. Germline CDR1 KGHDR, CDR2 SFDVKD. Trimming removed 4 bases from V and 6 bases from J; junction bases left unmatched: 8. This CDR3 reads CATSETGTTANEQFF. CDR3 coding DNA: TGTGCCACCAGTGAAACCGGGACTACAGCCAATGAGCAGTTCTTC.

This clonotype showed up just a few times. J is TRBJ2-1 and V is TRBV4-2, with 10 nucleotides matching TRBD2. CDR1 is LGHNA and CDR2 is YNFKEQ in the germline V gene. The CDR3 loop spans 14 amino acids. For the CDR3, the DNA is TGTGCAGGAGGGCTAGCGGGAGCTTACAATGAGCAGTTCTTC. Encoded protein: CAGGLAGAYNEQFF.

A few counts support this clonotype. CDR3 protein: CASSSSGTGSHEQYF. CDR3 coding DNA: TGTGCCAGCAGCTCGTCGGGGACAGGGTCCCACGAGCAGTACTTC. The chain employs TRBV7-9 and TRBJ2-7; TRBD1 agrees at 9 bases. This CDR3 is 15 amino acids long. CDR1 SEHNR and CDR2 FQNEAQ come from the germline V gene (reference sequence). The ends lost 4 bases at V and 5 bases at J; junction bases unmatched: 9. Looking up the rest from reference TRBV7-9 and TRBJ2-7 gives the full variable domain: DTGVSQNPRHKITKRGQNVTFRCDPISEHNRLYWYRQTLGQGPEFLTYFQNEAQLEKSRLLSDRFSAERPKGSFSTLEIQRTEQGDSAMYLCASSSSGTGSHEQYFGPGTRLTVT.

This clonotype was detected a few times. This chain uses TRBV19 with TRBJ1-5; D is ambiguous. V gave up 3 bases and J gave up 4 bases, with 16 bases separating them. The germline gives CDR1 LNHDA, CDR2 SQIVND (reference sequence). This CDR3 is built from 16 residues. The CDR3 spells CASSIRDGPYNQPQHF. CDR3 nucleotide sequence: TGTGCCAGTAGTATTCGGGATGGGCCCTATAATCAGCCCCAGCATTTT. Complete variable domain (other parts from reference TRBV19 and TRBJ1-5): DGGITQSPKYLFRKEGQNVTLSCEQNLNHDAMYWYRQDPGQGLRLIYYSQIVNDFQKGDIAEGYSVSREKKESFPLTVTSAQKNPTAFYLCASSIRDGPYNQPQHFGDGTRLSIL.

This clonotype was seen only a few times. This rearrangement joins TRBV11-2 to TRBJ2-7, with no clear D. CDR1 is SGHAT, CDR2 FQNNGV, per germline. The CDR3 totals 15 residues. The V and J ends lost 0 bases and 6 bases respectively, with 15 bases between them. CDR3 nucleotide sequence: TGTGCCAGCAGCTTAGATTCTAGGGTTAAACGCGAGCAGTACTTC. Its protein is CASSLDSRVKREQYF.

This clonotype was picked up a small number of times. V and J are TRBV5-1 and TRBJ2-7; D gene unclear. Trimming removed 3 bases at V and 0 bases at J, with 10 bases between. Germline CDR1 is SGHRS and CDR2 is YFSETQ. The CDR3 contains 14 residues. The CDR3 DNA reads TGCGCCAGCAGCTCGAGTTTGGGCTCCTACGAGCAGTACTTC. This gives the protein CASSSSLGSYEQYF.

This clonotype was observed many times. The chain uses TRBV10-3 and TRBJ2-7; no reliable D call. The CDR3 sequence is 12 residues long. The V gene lost 0 bases and the J gene lost 4 bases, with 4 bases spanning the gap. Germline CDR1 ENHRY, CDR2 SYGVKD. The CDR3 nucleotides are TGTGCCATCAGTGAGTCGAAGTACGAGCAGTACTTC. Amino acid sequence: CAISESKYEQYF.

Ten or more counts support this clonotype. V is TRBV20-1 and J is TRBJ2-7; possibly TRBD1 for D (6 bases). CDR3 size: 16 residues. Germline CDR1 reads DFQATT; CDR2 reads SNEGSKA (reference sequence). Trimming took off 5 bases at V and 4 bases at J, with 24 bases between the two ends. The CDR3 coding sequence is TGCAGTGCTCCCCTCGCCCAGGGGAAAAGGTGGTACGAGCAGTACTTC. Encoded protein: CSAPLAQGKRWYEQYF.